These T cell receptor beta chains were read from a single sample in a study of technical replicates of blood from a handful of donors. Measured with immunoSEQ multiplex PCR; TCRdb has only the in-frame clones, and not every one. The data show fewer than 100,000 clones, with approximately 95% seen just once and about 0.35% held by the top ten. The sample consisted of T cells isolated from PBMCs. These receptors all stem from a human donor in good health. Each CDR3 is given with its conserved first and last residue. The order of the fields is V gene, clone size, CDR3 protein. Rows give clone size only sometimes, using once, few, many, or a class for an expanded clone.

TRBV5-1 NA CASSLWAETQYF
TRBV19 NA CASSRRRGDSNQPQHF
TRBV7-3 NA CASSWTGVTEAFF
TRBV7-9 NA CASSQGLAGGALTGELFF
TRBV6-1 NA CASTRERNTDTQYF
TRBV29-1 NA CSVEDLLAGGETQYF
TRBV27 NA CASSISGTEQYF
TRBV19 few CASSIGGTGNTEAFF
TRBV11-2 NA CASSLEVLRTEAFF
TRBV2 NA CASRVSSGADTQYF
TRBV6-1 NA CASSEYGTNTAYNEQFF
TRBV6-4 NA CASSEGTSGSDTQYF
TRBV6-6 NA CASSQGRQPQHF
TRBV27 NA CASSFSEVRGTDTQYF
TRBV27 once CASTPRPPSGRNTGELFF
TRBV6-6 NA CASSRLSNEQFF
TRBV10-3 NA CAIEGQGGTEAFF
TRBV6-6 NA CASSPRTGPYNEQFF
TRBV5-1 NA CASSISGRLADTQYF
TRBV9 NA CASSVDGGRPYYEQYF
TRBV6-6 NA CASSYEGETQYF
TRBV6-5 NA CASKSLDTQYF
TRBV4-1 NA CASSQGLGQGYEQYF
TRBV9 NA CASSVDPTANTEAFF
TRBV9 NA CASTDSETGPGANVLTF
TRBV7-9 NA CASSFTGGKGQETQYF
TRBV5-1 NA CASSLGGTGTYNEQFF
TRBV9 once CASSGVNGYTF
TRBV7-3 NA CASSLGGPNNEQFF
TRBV10-3 NA CAISESTATNYGYTF
TRBV6-5 NA CASSYRGRAGNGELFF
TRBV7-6 NA CASSLPTSGVQETQYF